Sequencing of this T cell receptor (beta chain) was carried out in a study of T cell responses to AZD1222 COVID-19 vaccine. CDR1 and CDR2 from the germline V gene are LNHNV and YYDKDF (reference sequence). The ends were cut back, 0 bases at V and 7 bases at J, with 13 bases in the middle. The CDR3 covers 15 residues. Assay used: immunoSEQ multiplex PCR; TCRdb lists only in-frame clones, some missing. This table holds 120,000 or so clones, 80% to 90% found once. Here the sequenced sample was peripheral blood, taken on day 0 of AZD1222 vaccination. The TCR sequence derives from an adult in good health. V gene TRBV15 combines with J gene TRBJ2-1, with TRBD2 as a possible D gene (6 bases). The CDR3 reads CATSRDSRGWNEQFF. CDR3 bases: TGTGCCACCAGCAGAGATAGTCGGGGGTGGAATGAGCAGTTCTTC.